Listed below are T cell receptor beta chains from one sample, sequenced in a study of post-analysis software for immune sequencing data. TCRdb used MiXCR to reprocess the PCR reads, holding one entry per CDR3 protein. The sample lists approximately 570,000 distinct CDR3 sequences, 40% to 50% seen once, with more than 1.5% in the top ten. Sequenced: blood. The source of these receptors is a girl aged 10 to 17 with multiple sclerosis. Each CDR3 is given with its conserved first and last residue. Each record gives: clone size, J gene, V gene, D gene, CDR3 DNA, CDR3 protein. A D gene is named only where the DNA matches it firmly. Rows may omit the clone size; those that give it use once, few, many or a size class.

>few|TRBJ2-1|TRBV4-2|TRBD2
TGTGCCAGCAGCCAAGAAGGCCGCCTAGCGGGAGAGGATGAGCAGTTCTTC
CASSQEGRLAGEDEQFF
>NA|TRBJ2-6|TRBV12-3/TRBV12-4|NA
TGTGCCAGCAGTTTGTTAGGCACTGGGGCCAACGTCCTGACTTTC
CASSLLGTGANVLTF
>NA|TRBJ2-5|TRBV4-1|TRBD1
TGCGCCAGCAGCCAAGGGTCCCTAACAGGGGTAGGGAACATCGGAGAGACCCAGTACTTC
CASSQGSLTGVGNIGETQYF
>NA|TRBJ2-1|TRBV10-3|TRBD2
TGTGCCTCGCGTAGGCCCGGGACTAGCGGGTCGGGTGAGCAGTTCTTC
CASRRPGTSGSGEQFF
>NA|TRBJ1-2|TRBV30|NA
TGTGCCTGGAGTGTACTTGGCTATGGCTACACCTTC
CAWSVLGYGYTF
>NA|TRBJ1-1|TRBV4-1|NA
TGCGCCAGCAGCCAAGTGGTGAGACAGAGGGGGGACACTGAAGCTTTCTTT
CASSQVVRQRGDTEAFF
>NA|TRBJ2-6|TRBV4-1|TRBD1
TGCGCCAGCAGCCACCCCCGAGCAGGGGGCGTTGGGGCCAACGTCCTGACTTTC
CASSHPRAGGVGANVLTF
>NA|TRBJ2-7|TRBV20-1|TRBD1
TGCAGTGCTAAGGGGGGAGGGACAGGGGCCTACGAGCAGTACTTC
CSAKGGGTGAYEQYF
>few|TRBJ1-1|TRBV5-1|TRBD1
TGCGCCAGCAGCTCCGGACAGGGCCCTCGCATGGGGGCTGAAGCTTTCTTT
CASSSGQGPRMGAEAFF
>few|TRBJ2-7|TRBV5-6|TRBD1
TGTGCCAGCAGCTTGGTCGGGACAGGGGGCGAGCAGTACTTC
CASSLVGTGGEQYF
>NA|TRBJ1-6|TRBV12-3/TRBV12-4|TRBD1
TGTGCCAGCAGTTTTTCGGACAGGGGTTCACCCCTCCACTTT
CASSFSDRGSPLHF
>NA|TRBJ2-5|TRBV5-1|NA
TGCGCCAGCAGCCCCCGGCAGGTTACTGCCCAAGAGACCCAGTACTTC
CASSPRQVTAQETQYF
>NA|TRBJ2-1|TRBV6-4|TRBD2
TGTGCCAGCAGTGAGTATGGTAGCGGGAGTGGCGATGAGCAGTTCTTC
CASSEYGSGSGDEQFF
>NA|TRBJ2-7|TRBV2|TRBD2
TGTGCCAGCAAAAAAGGACTAGCGGGGGGGAATGAGCAGTACTTC
CASKKGLAGGNEQYF
>NA|TRBJ2-2|TRBV5-1|TRBD1
TGCGCCAGCAGCCTTAGGGGGCAGAACACCGGGGAGCTGTTTTTT
CASSLRGQNTGELFF
>NA|TRBJ1-2|TRBV6-5|NA
TGTGCCAGCAGCTTCGTTTGGGGTACCCAAAACTATGGCTACACCTTC
CASSFVWGTQNYGYTF
>few|TRBJ1-1|TRBV12-3/TRBV12-4|TRBD1
TGTGCCAGCAGTACCGACGGGACAGCGGGTGAAGCTTTCTTT
CASSTDGTAGEAFF
>NA|TRBJ1-6|TRBV12-3/TRBV12-4|NA
TGTGCCAGCAGCCTGGACAGTGGGTCACCCCTCCACTTT
CASSLDSGSPLHF
>few|TRBJ2-7|TRBV7-8|NA
TGTGCCAGCAGCTCCATACCCCAGGCTTACGAGCAGTACTTC
CASSSIPQAYEQYF
>NA|TRBJ1-5|TRBV12-3/TRBV12-4|TRBD1
TGTGCCAGCAGTTCCTTGACAGGGAATCAGCCCCAGCATTTT
CASSSLTGNQPQHF
>NA|TRBJ2-7|TRBV12-3/TRBV12-4|NA
TGTGCCAGCAGTCTCACCCGGGTCGAGCAGTACTTC
CASSLTRVEQYF
>few|TRBJ2-5|TRBV20-1|TRBD1
TGCAGTGGACATACAGGGGGCCAAGAGACCCAGTACTTC
CSGHTGGQETQYF
>NA|TRBJ2-1|TRBV20-1|NA
TGCAGTGCTTGGGGTCTCTCCCACAATGAGCAGTTCTTC
CSAWGLSHNEQFF
>NA|TRBJ2-1|TRBV20-1|NA
TGCAGTGCTAGACAAAACTCCTACAATGAGCAGTTCTTC
CSARQNSYNEQFF
>few|TRBJ2-5|TRBV7-2|TRBD2
TGTGCCAGCAGCCAGACTAGCGGGTACCAAGAGACCCAGTACTTC
CASSQTSGYQETQYF
>NA|TRBJ1-2|TRBV12-3/TRBV12-4|NA
TGTGCCAGCACCTCGGAGGTTCAGGGTAACTATGGCTACACCTTC
CASTSEVQGNYGYTF
>NA|TRBJ2-1|TRBV7-2|NA
TGTGCCAGCAGCCCAGGGGGCGGGAGAGGGGGCTACAATGAGCAGTTCTTC
CASSPGGGRGGYNEQFF
>many|TRBJ2-6|TRBV5-1|NA
TGCGCCAGCAGCCCTAGCTCTGGGGCCAACGTCCTGACTTTC
CASSPSSGANVLTF
>NA|TRBJ2-1|TRBV6-1|TRBD1
TGTGCCAGCCGAGGGGACAGGGGTTTCAATGAGCAGTTCTTC
CASRGDRGFNEQFF
>NA|TRBJ1-1|TRBV12-3/TRBV12-4|NA
TGTGCCAGCAGTTCAGGGATATTAGGCCCCAGAGCTTTCTTT
CASSSGILGPRAFF
>NA|TRBJ2-1|TRBV20-1|TRBD1
TGCAGCGCCCCAAGGGGGCGTGAGCAGTTCTTC
CSAPRGREQFF
>NA|TRBJ2-3|TRBV12-3/TRBV12-4|TRBD2
TGTGCCAGCAGTCCAGGACTAGCGGGGGTTTTCACAGATACGCAGTATTTT
CASSPGLAGVFTDTQYF
>few|TRBJ2-5|TRBV4-1|TRBD1
TGCGCCAGCAGCCTCCTCACCGGGACAGGCAAAGAGACCCAGTACTTC
CASSLLTGTGKETQYF
>NA|TRBJ2-5|TRBV4-2|TRBD2
TGTGCCAGCAGCCAGCATCCCCCGACTAGCGGGAGATCAGAGACCCAGTACTTC
CASSQHPPTSGRSETQYF
>NA|TRBJ2-7|TRBV29-1|TRBD1
TGCAGCGTGGATACCGGGACAGGGGGCCTCTACGAGCAGTACTTC
CSVDTGTGGLYEQYF
>NA|TRBJ2-7|TRBV6-6|NA
TGTGCCAGCAGTTACTCACCTAAAGAGCAGTACTTC
CASSYSPKEQYF
>NA|TRBJ1-2|TRBV5-6|NA
TGTGCCAGCAGCTCCGCGGGACAAAGAAACTATGGCTACACCTTC
CASSSAGQRNYGYTF
>few|TRBJ2-7|TRBV6-6|TRBD1
TGTGCCAGCACCAGGGACAGGGAGTTCCCCTACGAGCAGTACTTC
CASTRDREFPYEQYF
>NA|TRBJ2-7|TRBV4-1|TRBD2
TGCGCCAGCAGCCACCGCGGCGGGAGCTCCTACGAGCAGTACTTC
CASSHRGGSSYEQYF
>NA|TRBJ2-1|TRBV12-3/TRBV12-4|TRBD2
TGTGCCAGCAACCAACTAGCGGGAGGGCCTCTTTCCTACAATGAGCAGTTCTTC
CASNQLAGGPLSYNEQFF
>NA|TRBJ2-7|TRBV14|TRBD2
TGTGCCAGCAGCCTCTTAGGACTAGCGGGCTACAATGAGCAGTACTTC
CASSLLGLAGYNEQYF
>once|TRBJ2-1|TRBV25-1|TRBD2
TGTGCCAGCAGCGATACAGGGATCTTTTCGGGAGGGCGGCAGTTCTTC
CASSDTGIFSGGRQFF
>few|TRBJ2-4|TRBV20-1|NA
TGCAGTGCTAGAGGAGGGCCCCGGGTCAAAAACATTCAGTACTTC
CSARGGPRVKNIQYF
>few|TRBJ2-7|TRBV12-3/TRBV12-4|NA
TGTGCCCTCCCCTACGAGCAGTACTTC
CALPYEQYF